The rows below give T cell receptor beta chains drawn from one sample of a study of T cell responses to AZD1222 COVID-19 vaccine. Profiling relied on immunoSEQ multiplex PCR, and the TCRdb table lists in-frame clones only, not all of them. This sample has about 97,000 clones, with roughly 90% found just once. The source material was peripheral blood, sampled on day 0 of AZD1222 vaccination. The origin of the receptors is an adult in good health. The CDR3 runs from the conserved cysteine through the conserved F or W. Fields, in order: CDR3 protein, CDR3 DNA, D gene, J gene, clone size, V gene. The D gene is left open where the match is weak. Clone size appears in some rows only: once, few, many, or a class for an expanded clone.

CASSGPLNDRSYGYTF,TGTGCCAGCAGTGGACCCTTAAATGACAGGAGCTATGGCTACACCTTC,-,TRBJ1-2,-,TRBV6-1
CASSHTTGGSKETQYF,TGTGCCAGCAGCCACACAACGGGAGGGAGTAAAGAGACCCAGTACTTC,TRBD2,TRBJ2-5,once,TRBV7-7
CASSDDRVGKNEQFF,TGTGCCAGTAGTGACGACCGGGTCGGAAAAAATGAGCAGTTCTTC,-,TRBJ2-1,-,TRBV19
CASALRLANNEQFF,TGTGCCAGTGCATTACGGCTAGCGAACAATGAGCAGTTCTTC,-,TRBJ2-1,few,TRBV19
CASSSQSYTEAFF,TGTGCCAGCAGCTCACAATCTTACACTGAAGCTTTCTTT,-,TRBJ1-1,-,TRBV7-9
CASRGENYEQYF,TGTGCCAGCCGGGGGGAAAACTACGAGCAGTACTTC,TRBD2,TRBJ2-7,-,TRBV6-6
CASSPEGRDGTDTQYF,TGCGCCAGCAGCCCGGAGGGCCGGGACGGAACAGATACGCAGTATTTT,-,TRBJ2-3,-,TRBV5-1
CASQQVSNYGYTF,TGTGCCAGCCAGCAGGTATCTAACTATGGCTACACCTTC,-,TRBJ1-2,-,TRBV19
CASNFGVNTEAFF,TGTGCCAGCAATTTCGGGGTGAACACTGAAGCTTTCTTT,-,TRBJ1-1,few,TRBV6-5
CASSLGREQYF,TGTGCCAGCAGCTTAGGTCGGGAGCAGTACTTC,-,TRBJ2-7,-,TRBV7-9
CASSVYRGESNQPQHF,TGTGCCAGCAGTGTTTACCGGGGTGAAAGCAATCAGCCCCAGCATTTT,-,TRBJ1-5,-,TRBV6-1
CARGRGRFTQAPYGYTF,TGTGCCAGGGGGCGGGGACGATTTACCCAGGCTCCCTATGGCTACACCTTC,-,TRBJ1-2,-,TRBV19
CASSLSVGDYGYTF,TGTGCCAGCAGTTTAAGCGTCGGGGACTATGGCTACACCTTC,-,TRBJ1-2,-,TRBV27
CASNELGKETQYF,TGTGCCAGCAACGAACTAGGAAAAGAGACCCAGTACTTC,-,TRBJ2-5,-,TRBV6-5
CAGQDGSREKLFF,TGTGCCGGCCAGGACGGTTCGAGAGAAAAACTGTTTTTT,-,TRBJ1-4,once,TRBV28
CASRMGQGLSNQPQHF,TGTGCCAGCAGAATGGGCCAGGGGTTGAGCAATCAGCCCCAGCATTTT,-,TRBJ1-5,-,TRBV27
CATSRAPTGFYEQYF,TGTGCCACCAGCAGAGCACCGACAGGGTTCTACGAGCAGTACTTC,TRBD1,TRBJ2-7,-,TRBV15
CASSLSPSYNEQFF,TGTGCCAGCAGTTTATCGCCGAGTTACAATGAGCAGTTCTTC,-,TRBJ2-1,once,TRBV27
CASSLNRGEQYF,TGTGCCAGCAGCTTAAACAGGGGCGAGCAGTACTTC,TRBD1,TRBJ2-7,-,TRBV11-2
CASSQEGRGLHGYTF,TGTGCCAGCAGCCAAGAGGGCAGGGGGCTACATGGCTACACCTTC,TRBD1,TRBJ1-2,-,TRBV4-2
CASSLGSPGQPQHF,TGCGCCAGCAGCTTGGGGTCCCCGGGGCAGCCCCAGCATTTT,-,TRBJ1-5,-,TRBV5-1
CAIGTGNSYEQYF,TGTGCCATCGGGACAGGGAACTCCTACGAGCAGTACTTC,TRBD1,TRBJ2-7,-,TRBV28
CASSVGGQGARDYEQYF,TGTGCCAGCAGCGTAGGAGGACAGGGGGCTAGGGACTACGAGCAGTACTTC,TRBD1,TRBJ2-7,-,TRBV9
CATSSRDGGSDTQYF,TGTGCCACCAGTTCTCGGGACGGAGGATCAGATACGCAGTATTTT,-,TRBJ2-3,once,TRBV24-1
CASQTGVAEAFF,TGTGCCAGCCAGACAGGGGTGGCTGAAGCTTTCTTT,TRBD1,TRBJ1-1,-,TRBV2
CASSLGTVSYEQYF,TGCGCCAGCAGCTTGGGGACAGTCTCCTACGAGCAGTACTTC,-,TRBJ2-7,-,TRBV5-1
CASSQERAANEKLFF,TGTGCCAGCAGCCAAGAAAGGGCGGCTAATGAAAAACTGTTTTTT,-,TRBJ1-4,-,TRBV14
CASSLARGGRRSYEQYF,TGTGCCAGCAGCTTAGCGAGAGGGGGGAGAAGGTCCTACGAGCAGTACTTC,-,TRBJ2-7,-,TRBV7-2
CASSSQMTGTQYF,TGTGCCAGCAGTTCTCAAATGACCGGGACCCAGTACTTC,-,TRBJ2-5,-,TRBV28
CASSPRSSGRDTDTQYF,TGTGCCAGCAGTCCTCGTAGTAGCGGGAGAGACACAGATACGCAGTATTTT,TRBD2,TRBJ2-3,-,TRBV7-9